These 32 T cell receptor beta chains came from one sample sequenced in a study of human T cells and chemical hapten exposure (dated by TCRdb to the early 2020s). Libraries were made using RACE. Sequencing took place on a NextSeq 500. The public reads were quality trimmed at Q25 with fastp and then assembled into clones with MiXCR by TCRdb, keeping productive beta chains. Entries that share a CDR3 protein sequence are merged under the most common genes and DNA. In all, the sample holds about 70,000 distinct CDR3 sequences, and 8.5% of those were seen once. The top ten hold about 3% of the sample. The time point label for this specimen denotes: patch test 2, 6 weeks after DPC sensitization. The sample's treatment or condition label, decoded: therapeutic diphenylcyclopropenone sensitization with weekly scalp DPC. The material was whole blood, obtained in connection with sensitization to the hapten diphenylcyclopropenone (DPC). The receptor source for this set is a woman aged 45-65 years with alopecia areata. Some clones in this sample may be carry-over from other donors' samples.

This chain joins TRBV20-1 and TRBJ1-1; D not resolved. Trimming removed 5 bases at V and 1 base at J, with 14 bases between. The germline V gene encodes CDR1 DFQATT and CDR2 SNEGSKA (reference sequence). The CDR3 loop spans 14 amino acids. The CDR3 here is CSALNPGGNTEAFF. Here the CDR3 DNA reads TGCAGTGCTCTCAACCCCGGCGGGAACACTGAAGCTTTCTTT.

The rearrangement links TRBV10-3 to TRBJ2-5, with TRBD2 matching over 7 bases. J gave up 3 bases and V 5 bases, and 15 bases lay outside the gene matches. This CDR3 comprises 17 residues. Germline lookup yields CDR1 ENHRY and CDR2 SYGVKD. The CDR3 nucleotides read TGTGCCATCAGTCCGACGGCGGGTCAGGGAGGGGAAGAGACCCAGTACTTC. Its protein product is CAISPTAGQGGEETQYF.

This clonotype has a count of ten or more. As DNA, the CDR3 is TGCAGCGTTCTGACTACTAACACTGAAGCTTTCTTT. Translated: CSVLTTNTEAFF. This rearrangement joins TRBV29-1 to TRBJ1-1; no reliable D call. Trimming took 5 bases from V and 2 from J, leaving 9 bases between them. Germline CDR1 is SQVTM and CDR2 is ANQGSEA. The CDR3 consists of 12 residues.

This clonotype occurred a few times. The chain is built from TRBV29-1 and TRBJ2-3; no definite D call. V gave up 4 bases and J gave up 1 base, with 6 bases separating them. Germline V gene sequence: CDR1 SQVTM, CDR2 ANQGSEA. CDR3 length: 12 residues. This CDR3 reads CSVVEGTDTQYF. The CDR3 coding sequence is TGCAGCGTTGTAGAGGGCACAGATACGCAGTATTTT.

V and J are TRBV5-1 and TRBJ1-4, with TRBD1 matching 9 bases. In germline, CDR1 is SGHRS, CDR2 YFSETQ. The CDR3 sequence is 18 residues long. V was clipped by 1 base and J by 0 bases; unmatched bases: 7. The CDR3 DNA reads TGCGCCAGCAGCTTGCTAGGACAGGGGACTTCAACTAATGAAAAACTGTTTTTT. Protein product: CASSLLGQGTSTNEKLFF.

The V call is TRBV12-3 or TRBV12-4, the J call TRBJ2-3; 8 nucleotides line up with TRBD2. This CDR3 is 15 amino acids long. Losses at the gene ends were 5 bases for V and 5 bases for J; bases not matched to a gene: 9. CDR3 in DNA: TGTGCCAGCAGTCCTTCCGGGACTAGAAAAGATACGCAGTATTTT. As protein: CASSPSGTRKDTQYF.

This clonotype showed up just a few times. The V call is TRBV6-5, the J call TRBJ1-4; tentative D call: TRBD1 (5 bases). The CDR3 consists of 12 residues. Trimming cost V 8 bases and J 8 bases, with 12 bases left between them. Germline CDR1 and CDR2: MNHEY and SVGAGI. The CDR3 DNA is TGTGCCAGCCGCGAAAGGGGCGAAAAACTGTTTTTT. Translating it yields CASRERGEKLFF.

There are many counts of this clonotype. The rearrangement links TRBV6-5 to TRBJ1-2; possibly TRBD1 for D (6 bases). Trimming took 6 bases from V and 4 from J, leaving 15 bases between them. Germline V gene lookup returns CDR1 MNHEY and CDR2 SVGAGI. This CDR3 comprises 14 residues. The CDR3 region has the DNA TGTGCCAGCAGCAGGCAACAGGGAATCTATGGCTACACCTTC. Protein: CASSRQQGIYGYTF.

There are a few counts of this clonotype. The chain is built from TRBV13 and TRBJ2-7, with D perhaps matching TRBD2 (5 bases). Germline V gene sequence: CDR1 PRHDT, CDR2 FYEKMQ (reference sequence). Trimming took 0 bases from V and 2 from J, leaving 11 bases between them. This CDR3 spans 15 amino acids. CDR3 DNA sequence: TGTGCCAGCAGCTTAGGCAGCGGAGCCACCTACGAGCAGTACTTC. Translating it yields CASSLGSGATYEQYF.

This clonotype occurred many times. The chain carries TRBV27 and TRBJ1-1; D unclear. Germline loops: CDR1 MNHEY, CDR2 SMNVEV (reference sequence). This CDR3 comprises 14 residues. V lost 7 bases, J lost 1 base, and 13 bases lay in between. The chain's CDR3 is CASKSAGTNTEAFF. The CDR3 DNA is TGTGCCAGCAAATCCGCGGGCACGAACACTGAAGCTTTCTTT.

This clonotype showed up many times. In DNA, the CDR3 is TGTGCCAGCAGCTCCGGGACCAACTATGGCTACACCTTC. Protein: CASSSGTNYGYTF. V and J are TRBV5-5 and TRBJ1-2, with D possibly being TRBD1 (5 bases). Trimming took 3 bases from V and 2 from J, leaving 8 bases between them. This CDR3 region has 13 residues. CDR1 and CDR2 (germline): SGHKS, YYEKEE (reference sequence).

The gene calls are TRBV20-1 and TRBJ2-7; D is perhaps TRBD2 (6 bases). Germline lookup yields CDR1 DFQATT and CDR2 SNEGSKA (reference sequence). The CDR3 is 14 amino acids. V was cut by 5 bases and J by 0 bases, with 14 bases left in between. The CDR3 spells CSAAGVADSYEQYF. The DNA for the CDR3 is TGCAGTGCTGCTGGGGTAGCGGACTCCTACGAGCAGTACTTC.

The CDR3: CASGLGTGVYEQYF. The CDR3 DNA follows: TGTGCTAGTGGTTTAGGGACAGGGGTTTACGAGCAGTACTTC. The V call is TRBV12-5, the J call TRBJ2-7; 10 bases are shared with TRBD1. This CDR3 comprises 14 residues. V shed 3 bases, J shed 4 bases, and the junction held 3 bases outside the gene matches. CDR1 and CDR2 (germline): LGHNT, FRNRAP.

This clonotype was detected a few times. The V call is TRBV6-2 or TRBV6-3, the J call TRBJ2-1; D is perhaps TRBD2 (6 bases). The CDR3 length is 21 residues. V gave up 2 bases and J gave up 0 bases, with 26 bases separating them. The germline CDR1 and CDR2 sequences are MNHEY and SVGEGT. The CDR3 spells CASSYNPDYQRGTYSYNEQFF. In DNA, the CDR3 is TGTGCCAGCAGTTACAACCCGGATTATCAACGCGGGACTTACTCCTACAATGAGCAGTTCTTC.

The table lists this clonotype with many counts. DNA for the CDR3: TGTGCTAGTGGGGCAGGGAAGGTGGAGACCCAGTACTTC. It encodes CASGAGKVETQYF. The chain carries TRBV9 and TRBJ2-5, with D perhaps TRBD1 (5 bases). The V gene's germline CDR1 is SGDLS and CDR2 YYNGEE. The CDR3 totals 13 residues.

The chain uses TRBV6-6 and TRBJ2-7, with D possibly being TRBD2 (5 bases). The CDR3 extends over 17 amino acids. The V gene lost 0 bases and the J gene lost 4 bases, with 19 bases spanning the gap. Germline values: CDR1 MNHNY, CDR2 SVGAGI (reference sequence). The CDR3 loop is CASSYSRRLGLHYEQYF. CDR3 in DNA: TGTGCCAGCAGTTACTCGAGGAGGCTCGGACTTCATTACGAGCAGTACTTC.

The chain links TRBV7-8 to TRBJ1-1; D might be TRBD1 (5 bases). V was clipped by 2 bases and J by 4 bases, with 11 bases between them. The CDR3 contains 14 residues. Germline CDR1 and CDR2: SGHVS and FQNEAQ. The CDR3 bases are TGTGCCAGCAGCTTAAGGGGAGCGGGCACTGAAGCTTTCTTT. Its protein is CASSLRGAGTEAFF.

This clonotype was found many times. The chain couples TRBV12-3 or TRBV12-4 to TRBJ1-1; D unresolved. The CDR3 covers 11 residues. V was shortened by 3 bases and J by 5 bases, with 4 bases between the two germline ends. CDR3 nucleotides: TGTGCCAGCAGTTTCGGGACTGAAGCTTTCTTT. Protein product: CASSFGTEAFF.

The V call is TRBV7-8, the J call TRBJ2-7; D remains unclear. This CDR3 comprises 15 residues. The ends were cut back, 4 bases at V and 0 bases at J, with 13 bases in the middle. Germline CDR1 reads SGHVS; CDR2 reads FQNEAQ. DNA for the CDR3: TGTGCCAGCAGCTCCTTGTCGACTGGCTCCTACGAGCAGTACTTC. It codes for CASSSLSTGSYEQYF.

This clonotype was counted a few times. The chain links TRBV19 to TRBJ1-1, with D uncertain. This CDR3 has 15 residues. Looked up from germline, CDR1 is LNHDA and CDR2 is SQIVND (reference sequence). Between the trimmed V and J ends, which lost 0 bases and 1 base, there was a span of 9 bases. CDR3 DNA: TGTGCCAGTAGTATAGATCCGGGGAGGAACACTGAAGCTTTCTTT. Translated, it gives CASSIDPGRNTEAFF. Variable domain in full (rest from reference TRBV19 and TRBJ1-1): DGGITQSPKYLFRKEGQNVTLSCEQNLNHDAMYWYRQDPGQGLRLIYYSQIVNDFQKGDIAEGYSVSREKKESFPLTVTSAQKNPTAFYLCASSIDPGRNTEAFFGQGTRLTVV.

This clonotype was detected only a few times. The gene calls are TRBV27 and TRBJ2-3; D gene unclear. Trimming stripped 4 bases from V and 0 bases from J, with 8 bases between. From germline, CDR1 is MNHEY and CDR2 SMNVEV (reference sequence). The CDR3 is 14 amino acids. The CDR3 region has the DNA TGTGCCAGCAGTTACGGGTTTAGCACAGATACGCAGTATTTT. Translation gives CASSYGFSTDTQYF.

The CDR3 coding sequence is TGTGCCAGCACGGGACACCATAGATGGGGCTACACCTTC. Protein: CASTGHHRWGYTF. The genes are TRBV6-6 and TRBJ1-2; maybe TRBD1 (6 bases). V was shortened by 7 bases and J by 8 bases, with 17 bases between the two germline ends. Germline CDR1 and CDR2: MNHNY and SVGAGI (reference sequence). The CDR3 runs to 13 residues.

This clonotype was observed a handful of times. The chain employs TRBV29-1 and TRBJ1-1; no clear D gene. Germline CDR1 and CDR2: SQVTM and ANQGSEA. The CDR3 consists of 11 residues. V was clipped by 5 bases and J by 3 bases, with 7 bases between them. The CDR3 here is CSVIGYTEAFF. CDR3 in DNA: TGCAGCGTTATAGGGTACACTGAAGCTTTCTTT.

This clonotype appeared many times. V gene TRBV11-2 combines with J gene TRBJ1-4; TRBD1 might be the D (6 bases). V was trimmed by 4 bases and J by 13 bases, leaving 28 bases between them. The CDR3 is 17 amino acids. The germline V gene has CDR1 SGHAT and CDR2 FQNNGV. CDR3 in amino acids: CASSSPKHGGVRGGLFF. CDR3 DNA sequence: TGTGCCAGCAGCTCACCAAAGCATGGGGGAGTGCGAGGGGGACTGTTTTTT.

This clonotype was detected a few times. V and J are TRBV5-1 and TRBJ2-3, with 12 bases that match TRBD2. Germline V gives CDR1 SGHRS, CDR2 YFSETQ. J was trimmed by 2 bases and V by 1 base; bases with no gene match: 2. This CDR3 is built from 16 residues. The CDR3 DNA follows: TGCGCCAGCAGCTTGCTAGCGGGGGGGCCCACAGATACGCAGTATTTT. Translated, it gives CASSLLAGGPTDTQYF.

This clonotype was observed a handful of times. The chain combines TRBV12-3 or TRBV12-4 with TRBJ1-2; tentative D call: TRBD1 (6 bases). The CDR3 has 13 residues. V lost 1 base and J 7 bases, leaving 10 bases between the germline ends. This CDR3 is CASSLGGARGYTF. CDR3 sequence (DNA): TGTGCCAGCAGTTTAGGGGGGGCTCGTGGCTACACCTTC.

This clonotype was seen repeatedly, ten times or more. The chain uses TRBV2 and TRBJ1-6; 9 bases line up with TRBD1. Per the germline V gene, CDR1 is SNHLY and CDR2 is FYNNEI. The ends lost 5 bases at V and 7 bases at J; junction bases unmatched: 3. This CDR3 comprises 14 residues. Here the CDR3 reads CASSSGQGNSPLHF. The CDR3 bases are TGTGCCAGCAGTTCAGGACAGGGGAATTCACCCCTCCACTTT.

The table lists this clonotype with a few counts. This chain connects TRBV21-1 to TRBJ1-4. TRBV21-1 is tagged as a pseudogene. This CDR3 is 15 amino acids long. The CDR3 here is CASSRADRSNEKLFF. The DNA of the CDR3 is TGTGCCAGCAGCCGGGCCGACCGGTCTAATGAAAAACTGTTTTTT.

The chain has TRBV20-1 and TRBJ2-3, with a possible D match to TRBD2 (6 bases). The CDR3 has 14 residues. Germline loops: CDR1 DFQATT, CDR2 SNEGSKA (reference sequence). V was shortened by 1 base and J by 1 base, with 9 bases between the two germline ends. CDR3 amino acids: CSARVGGGTDTQYF. The CDR3 coding sequence is TGCAGTGCTAGAGTGGGGGGAGGCACAGATACGCAGTATTTT.

In this sample, this clonotype turned up a few times. This chain joins TRBV24-1 and TRBJ2-2; D unclear. Looked up from germline, CDR1 is KGHDR and CDR2 is SFDVKD. With 4 bases removed from V and 5 bases from J, the gap between germline ends came to 4 bases. The CDR3 is 12 residues long. The CDR3 loop is CATSDWTGELFF. CDR3 nucleotides: TGTGCCACCAGTGACTGGACCGGGGAGCTGTTTTTT.

The chain has TRBV5-1 and TRBJ2-5; D is unclear. The V end was cut by 4 bases, the J end by 5 bases, with 15 bases between. Germline CDR1 and CDR2: SGHRS and YFSETQ. The CDR3 is 14 residues long. As DNA, the CDR3 is TGCGCCAGCAGCCCCGACACATGGTCCGAGACCCAGTACTTC. Its translation is CASSPDTWSETQYF.

This clonotype was observed at least ten times. The chain employs TRBV7-9 and TRBJ1-4, with D possibly TRBD1 on 6 matching bases. Germline values: CDR1 SEHNR, CDR2 FQNEAQ (reference sequence). CDR3 size: 14 residues. With 4 bases removed from V and 7 bases from J, the gap between germline ends came to 13 bases. The CDR3 loop is CASSSGGAIEKLFF. The CDR3, as DNA: TGTGCCAGCAGCTCCGGGGGGGCCATTGAAAAACTGTTTTTT.